These 20 T cell receptor beta chains were all obtained from the same sample, sequenced in a study of T cells in Graves' hyperthyroidism and ophthalmopathy. Regions amplified from RNA transcripts were the TCR beta CDR3 regions. TCR CDR3 underwent first-round RT-PCR with the HTBI primer set. TCRdb passed the multiplex PCR reads through MiXCR, listing each CDR3 protein once. The repertoire holds some 620,000 distinct CDR3 sequences, with around 15% as singletons. Sequenced: blood. These TCRs come from a woman aged 25 to 39 with Graves' hyperthyroidism.

In its sample, this clonotype was seen once. The chain uses TRBV6-6 and TRBJ2-5; the match to TRBD2 covers 8 bases. With V trimmed by 0 bases and J by 2 bases, 5 bases remained unmatched. This CDR3 spans 16 amino acids. The germline V gene encodes CDR1 MNHNY and CDR2 SVGAGI (reference sequence). The CDR3 DNA reads TGTGCCAGCAGTTACTCGTCTAGCGGGTATCAAGAGACCCAGTACTTC. Translation: CASSYSSSGYQETQYF.

Ten or more counts support this clonotype. The V and J genes are TRBV6-1 and TRBJ1-1; TRBD1 might be the D (5 bases). The CDR3 loop spans 15 amino acids. The V end lost 6 bases, the J end lost 1 base, and 15 bases lay between the germline ends. CDR1 and CDR2 (germline): MNHNS, SASEGT. Here the CDR3 reads CASSQMGPANTEAFF. The CDR3 bases are TGTGCCAGCAGCCAAATGGGGCCCGCGAACACTGAAGCTTTCTTT.

This chain links TRBV27 with TRBJ2-5; the match to TRBD2 covers 9 bases. In germline, CDR1 is MNHEY, CDR2 SMNVEV (reference sequence). V trimming: 3 bases; J trimming: 4 bases; junction bases outside the gene matches: 3. The CDR3 is made up of 14 amino acids. The CDR3 sequence: CASSFAGGPETQYF. The CDR3 bases are TGTGCCAGCAGTTTCGCGGGAGGGCCAGAGACCCAGTACTTC.

This clonotype has more than one count but fewer than ten. The CDR3 loop is CASSLAHSNQPQHF. In nucleotides, the CDR3 is TGTGCCAGCAGCTTAGCCCATAGCAATCAGCCCCAGCATTTT. V usage is TRBV7-9 and J usage is TRBJ1-5; D not certain. Germline assignment: CDR1 SEHNR and CDR2 FQNEAQ (reference sequence). This CDR3 comprises 14 residues. Trimming removed 0 bases at V and 0 bases at J, with 3 bases between.

The chain couples TRBV7-9 to TRBJ2-6; D remains ambiguous. Germline CDR1 SEHNR, CDR2 FQNEAQ (reference sequence). V gave up 5 bases and J gave up 3 bases, with 11 bases separating them. This CDR3 spans 15 amino acids. CDR3 in DNA: TGTGCCAGCAGCCGGGTCTCCGGTGGGGCCAACGTCCTGACTTTC. As protein: CASSRVSGGANVLTF.

This clonotype was counted a few times. The V gene is TRBV7-3, the J gene TRBJ1-6; D ambiguous. CDR1 is SGHTA and CDR2 is FQGTGA in the germline V gene. V shed 5 bases and J shed 0 bases, with 8 bases lying between them. This CDR3 contains 15 residues. CDR3 protein: CASSQTSSYNSPLHF. CDR3 nucleotide sequence: TGTGCCAGCAGCCAAACGAGCTCCTATAATTCACCCCTCCACTTT.

A remark on this clonotype: A much larger clone lies a single base off, so this may be a read error. The rearrangement links TRBV28 to TRBJ2-7, with D possibly matching TRBD1 (5 bases). CDR3 size: 14 residues. Looked up from germline, CDR1 is MDHEN and CDR2 is SYDVKM. The CDR3: CATLDDWTTYERYF. CDR3 DNA: TGTGCCACCTTAGATGACTGGACAACCTACGAGCGGTACTTC.

This clonotype was counted ten times or more. The CDR3 spells CATSRDPGRVSDTQYF. The CDR3, as DNA: TGTGCCACCAGCAGAGACCCCGGACGTGTGTCCGATACGCAGTATTTT. The chain combines TRBV15 with TRBJ2-3; D not certain. Germline V gives CDR1 LNHNV, CDR2 YYDKDF (reference sequence). Trimming took off 0 bases at V and 6 bases at J, with 16 bases between the two ends. CDR3 length: 16 amino acids.

This clonotype was found a few times. The chain employs TRBV19 and TRBJ2-7; D gene unclear. The CDR3 extends over 16 amino acids. The ends were cut back, 1 base at V and 5 bases at J, with 18 bases in the middle. The germline CDR1 and CDR2 sequences are LNHDA and SQIVND (reference sequence). CDR3 DNA sequence: TGTGCCAGTAGTATAGGGGCAGGTTACCTTCTCGACGAGCAGTACTTC. As protein: CASSIGAGYLLDEQYF.

This clonotype was counted many times. The chain combines TRBV11-2 with TRBJ1-1, with 7 bases aligning to TRBD1. J gave up 5 bases and V 4 bases, and 10 bases lay outside the gene matches. Germline CDR1 is SGHAT and CDR2 is FQNNGV. CDR3 length: 15 residues. The CDR3 spells CASSSRSGGWTEAFF. The CDR3 DNA sequence: TGTGCCAGCAGCTCGCGCTCAGGGGGTTGGACTGAAGCTTTCTTT.

This clonotype occurred a few times. This CDR3 is CASSSGGSGRGSYNEQFF. CDR3 DNA sequence: TGTGCCAGCAGCTCCGGGGGTAGCGGGAGGGGCTCCTACAATGAGCAGTTCTTC. This sequence joins TRBV6-1 and TRBJ2-1, with TRBD2 identical over 11 bases. J gave up 0 bases and V 6 bases, and 10 bases lay outside the gene matches. The CDR3 contains 18 residues. Germline values: CDR1 MNHNS, CDR2 SASEGT.

The table lists this clonotype with many counts. The junction differs from germline at one of its ends, possibly a read error. The chain joins TRBV15 to TRBJ2-3, with D unresolved. CDR1 is LNHNV and CDR2 is YYDKDF in the germline V gene (reference sequence). The CDR3 is 13 residues long. CDR3 DNA: TGTGCCACCAGTAGAGTGGCGGCAGATACGCAGTATTTT. The encoded protein is CATSRVAADTQYF.

This clonotype showed up many times. V and J are TRBV7-2 and TRBJ2-7; D perhaps matches TRBD1 (6 bases). Germline CDR1 and CDR2: SGHTA and FQGNSA. Trimming shortened V by 4 bases and J by 3 bases, and 16 bases separated the two germline ends. This CDR3 contains 15 residues. The CDR3 DNA follows: TGTGCCAGCAGCTCCTCCCTCCTAGGGGGCTACGAGCAGTACTTC. This encodes CASSSSLLGGYEQYF.

This clonotype was seen many times. This sequence joins TRBV7-9 and TRBJ2-7; D possibly corresponds to TRBD1 (6 bases). The germline CDR1 and CDR2 sequences are SEHNR and FQNEAQ (reference sequence). The CDR3 is made up of 13 amino acids. Trimming shortened V by 3 bases and J by 7 bases, and 13 bases separated the two germline ends. CDR3 in amino acids: CASSLGTGREQYF. In DNA form, the CDR3 reads TGTGCCAGCAGCTTGGGTACAGGGCGGGAGCAGTACTTC.

There are many counts of this clonotype. The chain recombines TRBV3-1 with TRBJ2-1; D is unclear. The CDR3 covers 14 residues. Germline V gene sequence: CDR1 LGHDT, CDR2 YNNKEL (reference sequence). V dropped 4 bases and J dropped 10 bases, with 17 bases sitting between them. The CDR3 DNA sequence: TGTGCCAGCAGCCTCTTCCGAGGAGTGGGCGAGCAGTTCTTC. Protein product: CASSLFRGVGEQFF.

This clonotype turned up a few times. The chain recombines TRBV11-2 with TRBJ2-3, with 12 nucleotides matching TRBD2. This CDR3 has 16 residues. After removal of 3 bases from V and 5 bases from J, the junction contained 6 bases not matched to a gene. The V gene's germline CDR1 is SGHAT and CDR2 FQNNGV. CDR3 protein: CASSLDPSGRVDTQYF. The DNA of the CDR3 is TGTGCCAGCAGCTTGGATCCTAGCGGGAGGGTAGATACGCAGTATTTT. Together with reference TRBV11-2 and TRBJ2-3, the CDR3 gives the full variable domain: EAGVAQSPRYKIIEKRQSVAFWCNPISGHATLYWYQQILGQGPKLLIQFQNNGVVDDSQLPKDRFSAERLKGVDSTLKIQPAKLEDSAVYLCASSLDPSGRVDTQYFGPGTRLTVL.

This clonotype has a count of ten or more. The V and J genes are TRBV11-2 and TRBJ2-7; D may be TRBD2 (5 bases). The CDR3 is 13 residues long. The germline gives CDR1 SGHAT, CDR2 FQNNGV. Trimming removed 3 bases at V and 4 bases at J, with 10 bases between. DNA of the CDR3: TGTGCCAGCAGCTTGTGGGAGAGGTACGAGCAGTACTTC. Residues: CASSLWERYEQYF.

There are many counts of this clonotype. The rearrangement joins TRBV28 to TRBJ1-1, with TRBD1 matching over 7 bases. The ends lost 10 bases at V and 6 bases at J; junction bases unmatched: 14. Germline V CDR1 and CDR2: MDHEN, SYDVKM. This CDR3 has 14 residues. The chain's CDR3 is CAIRRGNVLAEAFF. In nucleotides, the CDR3 is TGTGCCATCCGCAGGGGGAATGTATTGGCTGAAGCTTTCTTT.

Many counts were recorded for this clonotype. V is TRBV10-3 and J is TRBJ2-5; no firm D call. Germline loops: CDR1 ENHRY, CDR2 SYGVKD. With 1 base removed from V and 2 bases from J, the gap between germline ends came to 8 bases. The length of the CDR3 is 14 residues. The CDR3 nucleotides read TGTGCCATCAGTGAGTTCGAGGAACAAGAGACCCAGTACTTC. Translated, it gives CAISEFEEQETQYF.

The chain joins TRBV29-1 to TRBJ2-5, with TRBD2 as a possible D gene (5 bases). Trimming took 1 base from V and 6 from J, leaving 9 bases between them. This CDR3 has 12 residues. The V gene's germline CDR1 is SQVTM and CDR2 ANQGSEA. CDR3 coding DNA: TGCAGCGTTGAAGGAGGGTTGAAGACCCAGTACTTC. Residues: CSVEGGLKTQYF.